The T cell receptor (beta chain) described here comes from a study of shared clonotypes between healthy human individuals. Study-wide results and caveats: It was only blood that was sampled, and tissue repertoires likely differ. A limitation of the genetic and exposure-history diversity represented arose from few donors.

The germline V gene encodes CDR1 WNHNN and CDR2 SYGVQD (reference sequence). CDR3 length: 14 residues. The germline V and J ends were trimmed by 0 bases and 3 bases, with 8 bases remaining between them. CD45RO-negative cells were positively selected for CCR7, leaving out terminally differentiated effector memory CD45RA+ cells. Every donor was a Caucasian adult from Nashville, Tennessee. Note on this clone: Its matching antigen is unknown.

Each subset's genomic DNA was split evenly across several immunoSEQ plates. TCRdb's copy holds only in-frame clones and misses some; the assay was immunoSEQ multiplex PCR. This sample has about 2.1 million clones, with around 95% found just once. This chain joins TRBV10-1 and TRBJ1-2; D may be TRBD1 (5 bases). Sequencing used naive CD8+ T cells from PBMCs. This receptor was obtained from a young man in good health. Some clones in this sample may be carry-over from other donors' samples. CDR3 nucleotides: TGCGCCAGCAGTGAGTCGGTCAGGGACTATGGCTACACCTTC. Translation gives CASSESVRDYGYTF.